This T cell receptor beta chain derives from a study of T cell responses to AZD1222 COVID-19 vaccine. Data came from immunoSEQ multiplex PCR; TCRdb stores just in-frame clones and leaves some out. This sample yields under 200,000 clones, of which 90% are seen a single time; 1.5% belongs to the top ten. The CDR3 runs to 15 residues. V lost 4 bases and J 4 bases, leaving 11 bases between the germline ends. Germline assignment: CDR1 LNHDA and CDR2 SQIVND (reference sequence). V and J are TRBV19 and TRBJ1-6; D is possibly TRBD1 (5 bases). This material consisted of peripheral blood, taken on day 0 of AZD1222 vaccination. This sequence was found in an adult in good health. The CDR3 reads CASSTRGFYNSPLHF. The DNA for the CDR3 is TGTGCCAGTAGTACACGGGGGTTTTATAATTCACCCCTCCACTTT.